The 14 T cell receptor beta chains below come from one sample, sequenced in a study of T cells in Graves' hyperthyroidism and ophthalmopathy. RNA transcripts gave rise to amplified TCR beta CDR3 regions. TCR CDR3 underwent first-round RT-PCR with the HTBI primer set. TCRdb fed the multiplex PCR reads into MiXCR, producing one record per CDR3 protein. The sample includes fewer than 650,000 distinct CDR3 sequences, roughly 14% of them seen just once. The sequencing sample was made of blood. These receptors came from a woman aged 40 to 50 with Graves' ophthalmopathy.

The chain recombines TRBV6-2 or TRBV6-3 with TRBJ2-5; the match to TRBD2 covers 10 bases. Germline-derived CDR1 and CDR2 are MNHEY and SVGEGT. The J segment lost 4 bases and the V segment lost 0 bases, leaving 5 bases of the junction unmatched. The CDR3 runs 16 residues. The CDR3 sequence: CASSYSGLAGAETQYF. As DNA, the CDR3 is TGTGCCAGCAGTTACTCTGGGCTAGCGGGAGCAGAGACCCAGTACTTC.

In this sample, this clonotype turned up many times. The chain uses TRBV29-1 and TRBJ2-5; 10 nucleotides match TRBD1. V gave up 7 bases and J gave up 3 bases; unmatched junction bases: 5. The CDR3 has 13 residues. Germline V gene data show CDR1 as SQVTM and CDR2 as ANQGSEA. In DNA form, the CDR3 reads TGCAGCGCCTTCGGGACAGGGGAAGAGACCCAGTACTTC. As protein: CSAFGTGEETQYF.

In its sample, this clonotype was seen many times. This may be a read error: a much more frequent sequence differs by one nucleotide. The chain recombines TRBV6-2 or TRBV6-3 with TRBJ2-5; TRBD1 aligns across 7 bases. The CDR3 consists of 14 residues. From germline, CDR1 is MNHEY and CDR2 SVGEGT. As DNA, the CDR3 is TGTGCCGGCAGTCTCGGACAGGCACCTAGGACCCAGTACTTC. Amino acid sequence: CAGSLGQAPRTQYF.

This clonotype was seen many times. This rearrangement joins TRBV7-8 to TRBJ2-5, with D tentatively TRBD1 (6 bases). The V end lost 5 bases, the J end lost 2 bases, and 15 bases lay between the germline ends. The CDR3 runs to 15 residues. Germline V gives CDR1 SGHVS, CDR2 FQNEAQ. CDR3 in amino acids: CASSPGTTRQETQYF. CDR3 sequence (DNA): TGTGCCAGCAGCCCCGGGACAACTCGGCAAGAGACCCAGTACTTC. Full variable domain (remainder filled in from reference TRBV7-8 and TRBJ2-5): GAGVSQSPRYKVAKRGQDVALRCDPISGHVSLFWYQQALGQGPEFLTYFQNEAQLDKSGLPSDRFFAERPEGSVSTLKIQRTQQEDSAVYLCASSPGTTRQETQYFGPGTRLLVL.

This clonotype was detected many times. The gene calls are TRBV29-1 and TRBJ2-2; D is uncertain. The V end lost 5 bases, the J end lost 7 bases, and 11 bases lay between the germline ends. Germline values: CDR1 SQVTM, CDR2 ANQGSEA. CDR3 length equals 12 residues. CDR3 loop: CSVSFWGGELFF. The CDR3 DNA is TGCAGCGTTTCCTTCTGGGGCGGGGAGCTGTTTTTT.

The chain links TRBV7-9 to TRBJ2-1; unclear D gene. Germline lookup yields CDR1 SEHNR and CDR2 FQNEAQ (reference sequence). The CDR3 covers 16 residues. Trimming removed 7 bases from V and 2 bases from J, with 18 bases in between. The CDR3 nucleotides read TGTGCCAGCAACCCCGCTGGCAGCCTCACCTACAATGAGCAGTTCTTC. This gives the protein CASNPAGSLTYNEQFF.

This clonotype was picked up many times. The CDR3, as DNA: TGTGCCAGCCGACAGGGAAATAGCAATCAGCCCCAGCATTTT. Translated: CASRQGNSNQPQHF. This chain links TRBV12-3 or TRBV12-4 with TRBJ1-5, with 7 positions matching TRBD1. The junction had 4 bases not matched to a gene; V was cut back by 8 bases and J by 0 bases. CDR3 length equals 14 residues.

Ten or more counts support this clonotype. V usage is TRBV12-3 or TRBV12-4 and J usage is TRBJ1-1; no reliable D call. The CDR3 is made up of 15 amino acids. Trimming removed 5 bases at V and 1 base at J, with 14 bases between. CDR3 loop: CASSLRDTGNTEAFF. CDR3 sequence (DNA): TGTGCCAGCAGTCTCCGCGACACGGGGAACACTGAAGCTTTCTTT.

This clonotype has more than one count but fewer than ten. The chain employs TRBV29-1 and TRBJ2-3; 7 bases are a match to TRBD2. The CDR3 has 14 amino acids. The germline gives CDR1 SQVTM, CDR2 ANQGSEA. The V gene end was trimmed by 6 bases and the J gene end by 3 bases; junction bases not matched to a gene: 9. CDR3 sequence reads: CSVNGGSGTDTQYF. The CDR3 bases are TGCAGCGTCAACGGGGGGTCGGGAACAGATACGCAGTATTTT.

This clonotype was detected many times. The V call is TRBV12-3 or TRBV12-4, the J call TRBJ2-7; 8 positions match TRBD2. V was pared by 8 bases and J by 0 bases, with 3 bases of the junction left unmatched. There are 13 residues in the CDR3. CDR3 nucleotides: TGTGCCAGCGGGACTAGTAACTCCTACGAGCAGTACTTC. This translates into CASGTSNSYEQYF.

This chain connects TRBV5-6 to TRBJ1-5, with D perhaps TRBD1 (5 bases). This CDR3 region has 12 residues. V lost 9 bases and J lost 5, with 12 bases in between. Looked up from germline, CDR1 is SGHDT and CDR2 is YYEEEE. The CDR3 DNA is TGTGCCACCAGTCGGGGGGATCAGCCCCAGCATTTT. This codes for CATSRGDQPQHF.

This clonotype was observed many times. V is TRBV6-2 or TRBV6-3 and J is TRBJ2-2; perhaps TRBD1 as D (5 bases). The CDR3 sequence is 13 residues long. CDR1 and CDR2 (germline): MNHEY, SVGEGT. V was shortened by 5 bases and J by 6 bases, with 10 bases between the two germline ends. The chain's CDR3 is CASSQDIAGELFF. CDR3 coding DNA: TGTGCCAGCAGTCAGGACATTGCCGGGGAGCTGTTTTTT.

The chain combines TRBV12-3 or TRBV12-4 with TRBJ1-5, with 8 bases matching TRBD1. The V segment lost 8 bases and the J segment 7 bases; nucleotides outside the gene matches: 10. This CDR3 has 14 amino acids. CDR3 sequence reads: CASPRQGTGQPQHF. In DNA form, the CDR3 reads TGTGCCAGCCCACGACAGGGGACGGGGCAGCCCCAGCATTTT.

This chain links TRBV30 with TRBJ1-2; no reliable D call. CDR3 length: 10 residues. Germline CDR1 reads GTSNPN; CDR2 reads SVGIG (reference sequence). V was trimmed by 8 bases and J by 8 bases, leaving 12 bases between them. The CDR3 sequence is CAAHPPGYTF. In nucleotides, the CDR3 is TGTGCCGCCCATCCTCCCGGCTACACCTTC.